This paragraph covers one T cell receptor beta chain sequence. This clone was found a few times. What this receptor recognizes is not known. No much larger clone is present one base from it, and per-base qualities are unavailable. A single peripheral blood draw of around 120 mL on average was collected from each donor into heparinised tubes. Naive, central memory, regulatory and stem cell-like memory CD4+ T cells were sorted on a BD FACSAria II using a panel including CD45RO, CCR7, CD25, CD127, CD95 and CD27. Every sorted population had a purity above 98%. PBMCs were isolated right away by Lymphoprep density gradient centrifugation and were stained directly, without culture. So that batch effects would be minimized, each experiment stained and sorted samples in pairs, pairing one healthy donor with one patient. This specimen belongs to a study of beta chain features in type 1 diabetes (dated by TCRdb to the late 2010s). As for the study more broadly: Patients and healthy donors did not differ in mean age, gender distribution, total cell number or subset yield. A total of 100 million to 140 million sorted cells were examined across all samples, and the number of cells per subset was strongly correlated with RNA yield. The study compared the TCRB repertoires of sorted circulating CD4+ T cell subsets in recently diagnosed type 1 diabetes patients with those in matched healthy donors. Whereas all 28 donors provided naive and central memory subsets, regulatory and stem cell-like memory subsets were isolated from just 8 patients and roughly 8 healthy donors.

The entire isolated RNA was reverse transcribed using the High Capacity cDNA Reverse Transcription Kit, and thus expressed TCRB transcripts were sequenced. Deep immunoSEQ sequencing was applied to naive, central memory and regulatory T cell samples, giving an average of roughly 3.5 million total reads per sample. After sorted cells were lysed in RLT buffer, RNA was extracted with DNase-treated RNeasy Micro or Mini kits, with the choice depending on cell number. Each cell subset was processed on its own to prevent cross-contamination, while patient and healthy donor samples were processed together. TCRB sequences were amplified from cDNA with the immunoSEQ multiplex PCR, producing 87-bp fragments spanning the CDR3 region. Amplicons were sequenced on the Illumina HiSeq platform. Processing in the source paper ran as follows. PCR bias was corrected computationally using synthetic template baselines, and reads within Hamming distance 2 were collapsed, with unmergeable singletons discarded. Reads were aligned against IMGT so that V, D and J genes, CDR3 length and insertions or deletions at six rearrangement sites could be assigned. Clonotype counts were normalized to sorted cell number within each subset before computing true diversity and Gini coefficients with the tcR R package. Repertoire sharing was quantified using the overlap coefficient calculated on TCRB nucleotide sequences. Out-of-frame TCRB sequences from naive cells were analyzed to stand in for the pre-selection repertoire. In TCRdb, the immuneACCESS table is reduced to in-frame sequences with V and J assigned. These tables do not hold every clone; where another copy was compared, an unresolved V gene accounts for under half, and the others remain unexplained. Clone size and V and J calls were adopted from that table, with D and trimming inferred from the DNA. This sample holds 300,000 to 350,000 clones; about 13% were observed only once. The top ten clones comprise about 0.015% of the sample.

Here is what the overall study found, with its caveats: A moderate but significant shortening of TCRB CDR3 length was observed in type 1 diabetes patients in all four CD4+ subsets. Fewer insertions and more nucleotide deletions at VDJ recombination sites were observed in patients with type 1 diabetes, implying thymic rearrangement abnormalities. Because small numbers of individuals were included in the HLA sub-analyses, any influence of HLA type on TCRB rearrangement was left unresolved. Because cDNA was sequenced instead of genomic DNA, activated cells with high expression could be over-represented, although the groups did not differ in activation or CD3 levels. Shorter templates might have been favored by PCR, but patient and control samples were amplified and corrected together, so both groups would have been affected equally by any skew. Naive, central memory and regulatory TCRB repertoires appeared to be more similar among patients than among healthy donors.

Spanning cysteine to phenylalanine, the CDR3 consists of 13 amino acids. CDR3 DNA only is kept here, 39 bases in frame from base 1. V drops 0 bases and J drops 7 bases, leaving 8 bases in between. The germline V gene specifies SGHRS as CDR1 and YFSETQ as CDR2. Sequencing was done on a sample of naive CD4+ T cells from blood. The cell subset or site label of this sample denotes: true naive CD4+ T cells. The TCR comes from a woman aged 18-29 years with type 1 diabetes. This sequence uses TRBV5-1 and TRBJ2-4, with a weak D call of TRBD2 (6 bases match). The nucleotide sequence is TGCGCCAGCAGCTTGGCTGGGGGGAACATTCAGTACTTC. It is translated as CASSLAGGNIQYF.